This TCR beta chain derives from a study of blood T cell repertoires in COVID-19. Study information: Samples of COVID-19 (acute and convalescent) were obtained from the United States, Italy and Spain.

In the original workflow: Amplification from reference gene primers served as the basis for estimated nucleated cell counts. Libraries were prepared by immunoSEQ multiplex PCR; TCRdb keeps only in-frame clonotypes and omits some of them. From that table come the V and J calls and clone size; the DNA was used to work out D and trimming. This table has about 400,000 clones, approximately 86% appearing once. Germline V CDR1 and CDR2: MGHRA, YSYEKL. The V end lost 4 bases, the J end lost 3 bases, and 13 bases lay between the germline ends. The CDR3 extends over 14 amino acids. The cohort comprised adults aged about 18 to 90 years residing in about 25 US areas.

This chain links TRBV4-1 with TRBJ2-7; TRBD2 might be the D (6 bases). Sequenced sample: PBMCs or T cells enriched from blood (not recorded which). The clonotype was recovered from a woman aged 40 to 49 with acute COVID-19. CDR3 protein: CASSREASNYEQYF. The CDR3 DNA is TGCGCCAGCAGCCGGGAGGCTAGCAACTACGAGCAGTACTTC.